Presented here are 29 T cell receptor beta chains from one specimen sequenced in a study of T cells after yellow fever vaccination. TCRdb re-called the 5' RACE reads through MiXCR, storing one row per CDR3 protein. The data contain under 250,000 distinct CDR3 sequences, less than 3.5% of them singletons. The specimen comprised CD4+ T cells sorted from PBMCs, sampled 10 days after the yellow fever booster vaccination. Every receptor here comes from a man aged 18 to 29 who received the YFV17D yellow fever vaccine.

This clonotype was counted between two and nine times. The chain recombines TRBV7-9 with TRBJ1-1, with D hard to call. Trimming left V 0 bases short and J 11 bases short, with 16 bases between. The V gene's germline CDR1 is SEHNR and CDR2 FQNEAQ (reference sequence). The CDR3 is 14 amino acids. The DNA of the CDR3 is TGTGCCAGCAGCTTAGCGCTGGCAGCCGACGAGGCTTTCTTT. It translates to CASSLALAADEAFF.

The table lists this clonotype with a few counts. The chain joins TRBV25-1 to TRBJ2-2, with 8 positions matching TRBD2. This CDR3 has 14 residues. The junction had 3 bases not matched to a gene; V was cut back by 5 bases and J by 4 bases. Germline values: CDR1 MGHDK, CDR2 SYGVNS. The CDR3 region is CASSSSGSTGELFF. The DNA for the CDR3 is TGTGCCAGCAGTTCTAGCGGGTCCACCGGGGAGCTGTTTTTT.

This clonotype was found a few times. CDR3 amino acids: CASSPSARSNYGYTF. The CDR3 DNA follows: TGTGCCAGCAGCCCTTCAGCGCGTTCTAACTATGGCTACACCTTC. The rearrangement links TRBV3-1 to TRBJ1-2; no definite D call. V lost 4 bases and J lost 0, with 12 bases in between. Germline V gene lookup returns CDR1 LGHDT and CDR2 YNNKEL (reference sequence). The CDR3 spans 15 residues.

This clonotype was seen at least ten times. This chain's CDR3 is CASRLAGTKNIQYF. The CDR3 bases are TGTGCCAGCAGACTAGCGGGGACCAAAAACATTCAGTACTTC. The rearrangement links TRBV27 to TRBJ2-4; 10 bases agree with TRBD2. CDR3 length: 14 residues. Germline CDR1 and CDR2: MNHEY and SMNVEV (reference sequence). V lost 6 bases and J lost 2; bases outside the gene matches: 1.

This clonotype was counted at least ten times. The CDR3 region is CASSTRLAGGDEQFF. CDR3 DNA: TGTGCCAGCAGTACGCGACTAGCGGGGGGGGATGAGCAGTTCTTC. The chain couples TRBV6-2 or TRBV6-3 to TRBJ2-1, with 14 positions matching TRBD2. Germline V CDR1 and CDR2: MNHEY, SVGEGT. V gave up 5 bases and J gave up 8 bases; unmatched junction bases: 5. The CDR3 covers 15 residues.

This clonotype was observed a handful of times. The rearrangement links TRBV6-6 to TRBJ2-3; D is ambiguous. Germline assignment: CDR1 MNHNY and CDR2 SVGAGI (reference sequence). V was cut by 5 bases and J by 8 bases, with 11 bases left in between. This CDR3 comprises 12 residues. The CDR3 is CASSRTEITQYF. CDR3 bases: TGTGCCAGCAGTCGGACCGAGATTACGCAGTATTTT.

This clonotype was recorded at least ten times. This chain's CDR3 is CASGSSYEQYV. CDR3 coding DNA: TGTGCCAGCGGGTCCTCCTACGAGCAGTACGTC. The gene calls are TRBV27 and TRBJ2-7, with D uncertain. Germline-derived CDR1 and CDR2 are MNHEY and SMNVEV (reference sequence). The CDR3 length is 11 residues. Trimming removed 8 bases from V and 0 bases from J, with 5 bases in between.

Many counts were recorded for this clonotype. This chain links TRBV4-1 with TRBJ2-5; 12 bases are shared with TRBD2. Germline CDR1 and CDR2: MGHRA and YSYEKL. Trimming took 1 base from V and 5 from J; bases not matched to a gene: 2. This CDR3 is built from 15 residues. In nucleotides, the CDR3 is TGCGCCAGCAGCCAAGGACTAGCGGGGGTGGAGACCCAGTACTTC. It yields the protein CASSQGLAGVETQYF.

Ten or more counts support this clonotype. The chain's CDR3 is CASSRQGSNQPQHF. CDR3 in DNA: TGTGCCAGCAGCCGACAGGGTAGCAATCAGCCCCAGCATTTT. The J gene is TRBJ1-5, the V gene TRBV7-2, with 7 bases lining up with TRBD1. The CDR3 extends over 14 amino acids. The V and J ends lost 5 bases and 0 bases, in that order; junction bases with no gene match: 1. From germline, CDR1 is SGHTA and CDR2 FQGNSA. Full variable domain (outside the CDR3, taken from reference TRBV7-2 and TRBJ1-5): GAGVSQSPSNKVTEKGKDVELRCDPISGHTALYWYRQSLGQGLEFLIYFQGNSAPDKSGLPSDRFSAERTGGSVSTLTIQRTQQEDSAVYLCASSRQGSNQPQHFGDGTRLSIL.

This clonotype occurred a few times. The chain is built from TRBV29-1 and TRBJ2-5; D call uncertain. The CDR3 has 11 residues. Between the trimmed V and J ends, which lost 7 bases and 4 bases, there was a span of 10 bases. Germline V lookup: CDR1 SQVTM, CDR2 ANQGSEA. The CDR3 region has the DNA TGCAGCGGCAGAGGTGTAGAGACCCAGTACTTC. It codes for CSGRGVETQYF.

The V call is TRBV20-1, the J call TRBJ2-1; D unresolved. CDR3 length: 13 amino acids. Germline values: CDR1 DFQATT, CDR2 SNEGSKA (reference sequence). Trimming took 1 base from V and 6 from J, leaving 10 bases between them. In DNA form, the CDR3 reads TGCAGTGCTAGAGCTCTAGGAATCAATGAGCAGTTCTTC. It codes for CSARALGINEQFF.

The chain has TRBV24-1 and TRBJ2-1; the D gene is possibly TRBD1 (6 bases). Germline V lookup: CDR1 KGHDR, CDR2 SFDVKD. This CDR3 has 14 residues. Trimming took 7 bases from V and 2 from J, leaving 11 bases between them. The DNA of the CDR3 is TGTGCCACCAGCGCAGGGGACCCCTACAATGAGCAGTTCTTC. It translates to CATSAGDPYNEQFF.

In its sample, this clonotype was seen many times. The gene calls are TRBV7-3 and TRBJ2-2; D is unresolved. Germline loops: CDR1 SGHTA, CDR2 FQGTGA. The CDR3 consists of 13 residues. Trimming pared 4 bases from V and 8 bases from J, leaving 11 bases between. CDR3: CASSSTLRGELFF. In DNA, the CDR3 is TGTGCCAGCAGCTCTACTCTCCGGGGGGAGCTGTTTTTT.

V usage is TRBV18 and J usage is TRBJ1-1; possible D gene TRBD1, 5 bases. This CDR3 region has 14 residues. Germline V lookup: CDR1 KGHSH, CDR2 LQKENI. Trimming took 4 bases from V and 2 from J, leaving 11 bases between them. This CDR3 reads CASSLETDNTEAFF. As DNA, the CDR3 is TGTGCCAGCTCACTAGAGACAGACAACACTGAAGCTTTCTTT.

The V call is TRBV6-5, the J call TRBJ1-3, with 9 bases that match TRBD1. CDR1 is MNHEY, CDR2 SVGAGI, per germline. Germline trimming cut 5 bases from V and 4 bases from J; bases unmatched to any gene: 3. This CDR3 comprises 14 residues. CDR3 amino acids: CASSRDRVGNTIYF. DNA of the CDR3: TGTGCCAGCAGTCGGGACAGGGTAGGAAACACCATATATTTT.

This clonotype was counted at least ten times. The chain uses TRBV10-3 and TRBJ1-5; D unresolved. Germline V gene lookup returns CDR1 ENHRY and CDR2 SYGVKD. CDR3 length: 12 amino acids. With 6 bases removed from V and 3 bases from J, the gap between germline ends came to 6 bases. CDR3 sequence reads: CAISGDNQPQHF. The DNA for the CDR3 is TGTGCCATCAGCGGGGACAATCAGCCCCAGCATTTT.

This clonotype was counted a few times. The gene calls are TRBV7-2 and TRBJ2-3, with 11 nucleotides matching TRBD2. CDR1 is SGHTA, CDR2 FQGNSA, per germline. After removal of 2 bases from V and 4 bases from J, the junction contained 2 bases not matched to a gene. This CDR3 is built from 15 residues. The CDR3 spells CASSLILAGADTQYF. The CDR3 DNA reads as TGTGCCAGCAGCTTAATACTAGCGGGGGCAGATACGCAGTATTTT.

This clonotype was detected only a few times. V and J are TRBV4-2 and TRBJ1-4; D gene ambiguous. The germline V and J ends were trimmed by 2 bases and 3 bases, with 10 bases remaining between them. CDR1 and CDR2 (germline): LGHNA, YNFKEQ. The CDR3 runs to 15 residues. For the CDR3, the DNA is TGTGCCAGCAGCCAACGGGGTACCGCTAATGAAAAACTGTTTTTT. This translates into CASSQRGTANEKLFF.

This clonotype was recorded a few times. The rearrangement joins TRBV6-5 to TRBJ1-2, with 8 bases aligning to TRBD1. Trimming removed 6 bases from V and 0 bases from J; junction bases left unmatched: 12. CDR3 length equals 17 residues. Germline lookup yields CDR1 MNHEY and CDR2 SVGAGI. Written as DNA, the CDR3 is TGTGCCAGCAGGGACAGGGCTCTTTCTCCTACTAACTATGGCTACACCTTC. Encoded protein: CASRDRALSPTNYGYTF.

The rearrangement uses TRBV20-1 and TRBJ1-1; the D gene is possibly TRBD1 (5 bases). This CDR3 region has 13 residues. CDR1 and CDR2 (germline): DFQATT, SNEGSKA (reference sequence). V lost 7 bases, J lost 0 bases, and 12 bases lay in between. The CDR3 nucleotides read TGCAGTGTTCCGGGACCCATGAACACTGAAGCTTTCTTT. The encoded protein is CSVPGPMNTEAFF.

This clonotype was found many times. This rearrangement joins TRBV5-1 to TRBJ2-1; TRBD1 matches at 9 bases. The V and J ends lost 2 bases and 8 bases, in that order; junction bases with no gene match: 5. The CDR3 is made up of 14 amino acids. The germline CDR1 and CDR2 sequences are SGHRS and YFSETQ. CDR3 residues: CASSLQGARDEQFF. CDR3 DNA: TGCGCCAGCAGCTTACAGGGGGCCAGGGATGAGCAGTTCTTC.

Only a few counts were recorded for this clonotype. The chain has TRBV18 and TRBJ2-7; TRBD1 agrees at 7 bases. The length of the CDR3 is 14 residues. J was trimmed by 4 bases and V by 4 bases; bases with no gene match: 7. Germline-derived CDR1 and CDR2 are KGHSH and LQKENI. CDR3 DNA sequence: TGTGCCAGCTCACGACAGGGAGCTGGGTACGAGCAGTACTTC. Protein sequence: CASSRQGAGYEQYF.

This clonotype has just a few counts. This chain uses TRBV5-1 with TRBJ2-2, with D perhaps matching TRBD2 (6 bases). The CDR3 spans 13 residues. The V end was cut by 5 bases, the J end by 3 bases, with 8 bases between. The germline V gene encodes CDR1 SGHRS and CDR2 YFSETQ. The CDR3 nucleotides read TGCGCCAGCAGACCGGGGGACACCGGGGAGCTGTTTTTT. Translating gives CASRPGDTGELFF.

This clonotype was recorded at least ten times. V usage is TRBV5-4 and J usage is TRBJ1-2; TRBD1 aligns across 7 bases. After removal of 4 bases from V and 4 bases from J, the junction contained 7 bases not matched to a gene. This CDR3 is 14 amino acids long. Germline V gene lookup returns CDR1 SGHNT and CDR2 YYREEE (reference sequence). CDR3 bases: TGTGCCAGCAGCAAGGAACAGGGGTTCTATGGCTACACCTTC. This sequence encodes CASSKEQGFYGYTF.

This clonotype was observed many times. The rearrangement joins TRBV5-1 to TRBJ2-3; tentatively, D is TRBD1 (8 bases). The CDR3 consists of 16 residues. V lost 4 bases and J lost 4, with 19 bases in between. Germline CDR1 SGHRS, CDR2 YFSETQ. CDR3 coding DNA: TGCGCCAGCAGCCGGGGGGCAGGGGGCGCCCCAGATACGCAGTATTTT. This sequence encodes CASSRGAGGAPDTQYF. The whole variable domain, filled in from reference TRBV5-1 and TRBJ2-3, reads KAGVTQTPRYLIKTRGQQVTLSCSPISGHRSVSWYQQTPGQGLQFLFEYFSETQRNKGNFPGRFSGRQFSNSRSEMNVSTLELGDSALYLCASSRGAGGAPDTQYFGPGTRLTVL.

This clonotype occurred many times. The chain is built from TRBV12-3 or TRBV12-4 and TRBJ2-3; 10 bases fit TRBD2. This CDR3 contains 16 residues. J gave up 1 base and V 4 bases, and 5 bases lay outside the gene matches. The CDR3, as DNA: TGTGCCAGCAGTTCCACCGGGACTAGCGGCACAGATACGCAGTATTTT. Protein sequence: CASSSTGTSGTDTQYF.

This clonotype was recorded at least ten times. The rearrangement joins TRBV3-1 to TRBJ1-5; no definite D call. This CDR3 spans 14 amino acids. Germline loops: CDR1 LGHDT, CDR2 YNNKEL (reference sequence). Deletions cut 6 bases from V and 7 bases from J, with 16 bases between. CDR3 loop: CASSLRRSNQPQHF. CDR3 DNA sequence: TGTGCCAGCAGTCTCCGCCGGTCCAACCAGCCCCAGCATTTT.

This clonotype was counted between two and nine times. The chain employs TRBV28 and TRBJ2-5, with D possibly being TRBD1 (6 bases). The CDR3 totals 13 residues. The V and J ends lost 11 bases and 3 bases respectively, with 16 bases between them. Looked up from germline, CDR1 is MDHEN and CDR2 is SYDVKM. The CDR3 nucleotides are TGTGCCGTAACACAGGGCCCAAAAGAGACCCAGTACTTC. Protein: CAVTQGPKETQYF.

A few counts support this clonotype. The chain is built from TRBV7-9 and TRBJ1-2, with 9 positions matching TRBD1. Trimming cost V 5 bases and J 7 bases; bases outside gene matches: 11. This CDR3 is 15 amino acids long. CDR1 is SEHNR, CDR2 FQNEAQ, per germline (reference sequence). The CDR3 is CASSATGTGISGYTF. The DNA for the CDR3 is TGTGCCAGCAGCGCTACCGGGACAGGGATCTCTGGCTACACCTTC.